The 11 T cell receptor beta chains presented below share a single source sample, sequenced in a study of monozygotic twins with inflammatory bowel disease (dated 2019 in TCRdb). Libraries were constructed by 5' RACE. Sequenced on an Illumina HiSeq 2500. After reprocessing by TCRdb, each CDR3 protein sequence is one entry, and no DNA is given. The table of this sample itemizes about 300,000 distinct CDR3 sequences. The ten largest clones capture approximately 5.9% of the sample. Sequenced: blood. The receptors originated from a human donor with ulcerative colitis or Crohn's disease, or a healthy co-twin of an affected twin (not recorded which).

V gene TRBV18 combines with J gene TRBJ2-1; TCRdb selects TRBD2, and the lack of DNA leaves this call unchecked. Germline V lookup: CDR1 KGHSH, CDR2 LQKENI. The CDR3 has 16 amino acids. Here the CDR3 reads CASSPLASGSHNEQFF.

This chain links TRBV28 with TRBJ1-6; the TCRdb call, TRBD1, lacks DNA for checking. Germline lookup yields CDR1 MDHEN and CDR2 SYDVKM. The CDR3 spans 13 residues. The CDR3: CASIRDYNSPLHF.

CDR3 protein: CASRETGTQNQPQHF. V and J are TRBV6-1 and TRBJ1-5; there is no DNA to check the TCRdb D call of TRBD1. This CDR3 contains 15 residues. Germline assignment: CDR1 MNHNS and CDR2 SASEGT.

The chain joins TRBV7-7 to TRBJ2-1. The germline V gene encodes CDR1 SSHAT and CDR2 FNYEAQ (reference sequence). The CDR3 is 15 residues long. The CDR3 loop is CASSLGAGAYNEQFF.

V is TRBV15 and J is TRBJ1-5; there is no DNA to check the TCRdb D call of TRBD1. The germline V gene encodes CDR1 LNHNV and CDR2 YYDKDF (reference sequence). The CDR3 extends over 15 amino acids. The CDR3 region is CATSRDIQGSQPQHF.

J is TRBJ1-5 and V is TRBV5-6. This CDR3 comprises 15 residues. Germline V gives CDR1 SGHDT, CDR2 YYEEEE. The CDR3 reads CASSLTDGSNQPQHF.

This chain joins TRBV29-1 and TRBJ1-4; TCRdb indicates TRBD1, and absent DNA this call remains unverified. Looked up from germline, CDR1 is SQVTM and CDR2 is ANQGSEA. This CDR3 is built from 13 residues. The chain's CDR3 is CSVAGATNEKLFF.

The rearrangement links TRBV5-6 to TRBJ2-1; TCRdb's D call, TRBD1, is unchecked because there is no DNA. The germline V gene has CDR1 SGHDT and CDR2 YYEEEE. This CDR3 has 13 amino acids. CDR3 in amino acids: CASSFTGGNEQFF.

V is TRBV20-1 and J is TRBJ2-1; TCRdb indicates TRBD2, and absent DNA this call remains unverified. Germline V gene sequence: CDR1 DFQATT, CDR2 SNEGSKA (reference sequence). The CDR3 covers 12 residues. Here the CDR3 reads CSPGLVGNEQFF.

CDR3 amino acids: CASSFTPVGNEKLFF. The chain uses TRBV7-8 and TRBJ1-4. Germline loops: CDR1 SGHVS, CDR2 FQNEAQ. The CDR3 runs to 15 residues.

This chain links TRBV28 with TRBJ2-5; the TCRdb D gene call, TRBD2, has no DNA to confirm it. Germline V gives CDR1 MDHEN, CDR2 SYDVKM. This CDR3 region has 15 residues. This chain's CDR3 is CASSDGSGGKETQYF.